The present TCR beta chain was sequenced within a study of T cells in tumors after PD-1 blockade. Study summary: Mean per blood sample: some 100,000 templates (about 24,679-260,000), some 40,000 unique clonotypes.

This clone was seen only a few times. The antigen remains unidentified. This CDR3 spans 14 amino acids. The ends lost 2 bases at V and 5 bases at J; junction bases unmatched: 4. Germline-derived CDR1 and CDR2 are MGHRA and YSYEKL. Study observations and caveats: Peripheral recruitment is suggested, as some novel exhausted tumor clones were in pre-treatment blood.

Assay: immunoSEQ multiplex PCR; the TCRdb copy retains only in-frame clones and omits some. The sample has tens of thousands of clones, approximately 73% seen once. This receptor was obtained from a human donor with basal cell carcinoma. Specimen: PBMCs, collected after anti-PD-1 treatment. V gene TRBV4-1 combines with J gene TRBJ1-1, with TRBD1 identical over 8 bases. CDR3 sequence reads: CASSQPGGWTEAFF. The CDR3, as DNA: TGCGCCAGCAGCCAACCAGGGGGCTGGACTGAAGCTTTCTTT.